A single sample gave rise to the 13 T cell receptor beta chains below, sequenced in a study of OX40 agonist ivuxolimab in advanced cancers. TCRdb's table, derived via immunoSEQ multiplex PCR, lists solely in-frame clones and lacks some. The sample includes 60,000 to 75,000 clones, 91% seen only once; the top ten take 11% to 15%. The material sequenced was CD4+ or CD8+ T cells sorted from blood, taken in a trial of the OX40 agonist ivuxolimab. The receptor set was obtained from an adult with an advanced solid tumor such as melanoma, head and neck, liver or kidney cancer.

The chain joins TRBV28 to TRBJ1-4; a weak D match, TRBD1 (5 bases). From germline, CDR1 is MDHEN and CDR2 SYDVKM. V was clipped by 4 bases and J by 0 bases, with 15 bases between them. The CDR3 loop spans 17 amino acids. The CDR3 nucleotides read TGTGCCAGCAGTTCAGTAGAGGGGTTGGCAACTAATGAAAAACTGTTTTTT. This gives the protein CASSSVEGLATNEKLFF.

The chain recombines TRBV9 with TRBJ1-4; perhaps TRBD1 as D (6 bases). This CDR3 spans 15 amino acids. V lost 0 bases, J lost 7 bases, and 13 bases lay in between. CDR1 SGDLS and CDR2 YYNGEE come from the germline V gene. The CDR3 here is CASSVAQGSGEKLFF. The DNA for the CDR3 is TGTGCCAGCAGCGTAGCACAGGGCTCTGGTGAAAAACTGTTTTTT.

The chain couples TRBV5-1 to TRBJ1-3; TRBD1 matches at 9 bases. Germline V lookup: CDR1 SGHRS, CDR2 YFSETQ. CDR3 size: 16 residues. V shed 3 bases, J shed 8 bases, and the junction held 12 bases outside the gene matches. The CDR3, as DNA: TGCGCCAGCAGCTCTCAACCGGGACAGGGCAGTTACACCATATATTTT. Translated: CASSSQPGQGSYTIYF.

The chain couples TRBV6-5 to TRBJ2-6; no clear D gene. V gave up 0 bases and J gave up 4 bases, with 7 bases separating them. The CDR3 loop spans 15 amino acids. Germline loops: CDR1 MNHEY, CDR2 SVGAGI. CDR3 coding DNA: TGTGCCAGCAGTTACTCGGGAACCGGGGCCAACGTCCTGACTTTC. Translating it yields CASSYSGTGANVLTF.

The chain recombines TRBV7-9 with TRBJ2-1; D gene ambiguous. CDR1 and CDR2 from the germline V gene are SEHNR and FQNEAQ (reference sequence). V lost 4 bases, J lost 2 bases, and 15 bases lay in between. The CDR3 is 16 amino acids. The CDR3 here is CASSWLLGGTYNEQFF. Here the CDR3 DNA reads TGTGCCAGCAGCTGGCTGCTGGGCGGAACCTACAATGAGCAGTTCTTC.

The chain links TRBV27 to TRBJ2-3; D call uncertain. The germline CDR1 and CDR2 sequences are MNHEY and SMNVEV (reference sequence). V was cut by 6 bases and J by 6 bases, with 7 bases left in between. This CDR3 has 11 residues. In nucleotides, the CDR3 is TGTGCCAGCAGAGTTAGGGATACGCAGTATTTT. It yields the protein CASRVRDTQYF.

The CDR3 DNA reads TGTGCCAGCAGTTACTCAGGTGGAGGCACTAATGAAAAACTGTTTTTT. Translated, it gives CASSYSGGGTNEKLFF. This rearrangement joins TRBV6-5 to TRBJ1-4; D unresolved. CDR3 length equals 16 residues. Germline V lookup: CDR1 MNHEY, CDR2 SVGAGI. V was clipped by 0 bases and J by 2 bases, with 10 bases between them.

The CDR3 bases are TGTGCCAGCAGGTGGCCGGGAACCTACGAGCAGTACTTC. It yields the protein CASRWPGTYEQYF. J is TRBJ2-7 and V is TRBV6-5; D perhaps matches TRBD2 (5 bases). With 6 bases removed from V and 2 bases from J, the gap between germline ends came to 11 bases. Germline V CDR1 and CDR2: MNHEY, SVGAGI. The CDR3 contains 13 residues.

The chain employs TRBV28 and TRBJ1-2; possibly TRBD1 for D (6 bases). Per the germline V gene, CDR1 is MDHEN and CDR2 is SYDVKM. Trimming pared 4 bases from V and 5 bases from J, leaving 11 bases between. There are 13 residues in the CDR3. CDR3 sequence reads: CASSSQGRYGYTF. CDR3 in DNA: TGTGCCAGCAGTTCACAGGGAAGGTATGGCTACACCTTC.

The chain employs TRBV6-1 and TRBJ1-5; 10 bases line up with TRBD1. Looked up from germline, CDR1 is MNHNS and CDR2 is SASEGT. V lost 4 bases, J lost 6 bases, and 3 bases stayed unmatched. The CDR3 runs to 14 residues. The CDR3 DNA is TGTGCCAGCAGTGTTCGGACAGGGGGTCAGCCCCAGCATTTT. Translating gives CASSVRTGGQPQHF.

The gene calls are TRBV5-4 and TRBJ2-7; 10 bases fit TRBD2. Germline V CDR1 and CDR2: SGHNT, YYREEE (reference sequence). V lost 6 bases to trimming and J lost 2 bases; unmatched junction nucleotides: 17. The CDR3 extends over 18 amino acids. CDR3 DNA sequence: TGTGCCAGCACCGCACCGGGGGGTCGGACTAGCGGACCCTACGAGCAGTACTTC. Protein product: CASTAPGGRTSGPYEQYF.

The chain is built from TRBV11-3 and TRBJ2-5; D remains unclear. CDR3 length: 13 residues. V lost 1 base and J lost 1, with 4 bases in between. Looked up from germline, CDR1 is SGHNT and CDR2 is YENEEA. The CDR3 nucleotides read TGTGCCAGCAGCTTAGGCTCCCAAGAGACCCAGTACTTC. Its translation is CASSLGSQETQYF.

This sequence joins TRBV10-3 and TRBJ2-7; 7 nucleotides agree with TRBD1. Germline CDR1 reads ENHRY; CDR2 reads SYGVKD. V shed 4 bases, J shed 7 bases, and the junction held 10 bases outside the gene matches. The CDR3 is 14 residues long. CDR3 sequence reads: CAISVYRGTGEQYF. CDR3 coding DNA: TGTGCCATCAGTGTCTACAGGGGAACGGGGGAGCAGTACTTC.